The 17 T cell receptor beta chains below come from one sample, sequenced in a study of cytomegalovirus exposure and HLA in healthy donors. PCR primers comprised 60 Vbeta and 13 Jbeta primers. The protocol was immunoSEQ multiplex PCR, while the TCRdb copy is restricted to in-frame clones and leaves out a portion. Of fewer than 150,000 clones in the sample, about 75% were seen once. The sequenced sample consisted of PBMCs. The source of these receptors is a man younger than 30 in good health and CMV-seronegative.

The J gene is TRBJ2-7, the V gene TRBV18; D perhaps matches TRBD1 (6 bases). The V end lost 2 bases, the J end lost 6 bases, and 17 bases lay between the germline ends. The CDR3 contains 15 residues. Per the germline V gene, CDR1 is KGHSH and CDR2 is LQKENI. The CDR3 loop reads CASSPRGTSPLEQYF. Written as DNA, the CDR3 is TGTGCCAGCTCACCAAGAGGGACATCCCCTCTCGAGCAGTACTTC.

This chain uses TRBV23-1 with TRBJ2-1, with TRBD2 as a possible D gene (6 bases). TRBV23-1 is an ORF, with its function uncertain. The CDR3 length is 17 residues. The ends were cut back, 6 bases at V and 5 bases at J, with 23 bases in the middle. CDR3 amino acids: CASSGNVAGGGNNEQFF. The CDR3 nucleotides are TGCGCCAGCAGCGGAAACGTAGCCGGGGGAGGTAACAATGAGCAGTTCTTC.

The chain employs TRBV5-5 and TRBJ1-4; D possibly corresponds to TRBD1 (5 bases). The V and J ends lost 4 bases and 0 bases respectively, with 10 bases between them. The V gene's germline CDR1 is SGHKS and CDR2 YYEKEE (reference sequence). The CDR3 sequence is 15 residues long. The CDR3 is CASSATGATNEKLFF. CDR3 in DNA: TGTGCCAGCAGCGCAACAGGCGCAACTAATGAAAAACTGTTTTTT.

The CDR3 loop is CASSPPNSKDNTEAFF. The CDR3 DNA sequence: TGTGCCAGCTCACCACCTAACAGCAAAGATAACACTGAAGCTTTCTTT. The V call is TRBV18, the J call TRBJ1-1; D uncertain. The germline gives CDR1 KGHSH, CDR2 LQKENI. With 0 bases removed from V and 2 bases from J, the gap between germline ends came to 13 bases. The CDR3 length is 16 residues.

The V call is TRBV7-2, the J call TRBJ2-7; D gene unclear. The CDR3 extends over 14 amino acids. Germline values: CDR1 SGHTA, CDR2 FQGNSA. Trimming cost V 1 base and J 3 bases, with 10 bases left between them. The DNA for the CDR3 is TGTGCCAGCAGCTTAGTTCCACAAGTCTACGAGCAGTACTTC. Its translation is CASSLVPQVYEQYF.

The V and J genes are TRBV5-1 and TRBJ1-2, with D maybe TRBD1 (6 bases). From germline, CDR1 is SGHRS and CDR2 YFSETQ. CDR3 size: 15 residues. V shed 3 bases and J shed 4 bases, with 16 bases lying between them. The DNA of the CDR3 is TGCGCCAGCAGCTGGGTCGTTACAGGGTTCTATGGCTACACCTTC. Encoded protein: CASSWVVTGFYGYTF.

The chain is built from TRBV5-4 and TRBJ1-2, with D possibly being TRBD1 (6 bases). In germline, CDR1 is SGHNT, CDR2 YYREEE (reference sequence). V was clipped by 5 bases and J by 7 bases, with 21 bases between them. This CDR3 region has 15 residues. The CDR3 DNA follows: TGTGCCAGCAGGATCTCAATGGGGGGGCGTGGTGGCTACACCTTC. Translated, it gives CASRISMGGRGGYTF.

The rearrangement links TRBV28 to TRBJ2-7; D is possibly TRBD1 (6 bases). The CDR3 sequence is 14 residues long. The germline V and J ends were trimmed by 8 bases and 2 bases, with 16 bases remaining between them. Germline V gene data show CDR1 as MDHEN and CDR2 as SYDVKM. CDR3 bases: TGTGCCAGCGGGGGCGACACCTTAACCTACGAGCAGTACTTC. It encodes CASGGDTLTYEQYF.

This chain joins TRBV27 and TRBJ2-1; D unresolved. The CDR3 totals 14 residues. V lost 2 bases, J lost 5 bases, and 10 bases lay in between. CDR1 is MNHEY, CDR2 SMNVEV, per germline (reference sequence). The CDR3 DNA reads TGTGCCAGCAGTTTACGTAGCTCAAACAATGAGCAGTTCTTC. Encoded protein: CASSLRSSNNEQFF.

This chain joins TRBV14 and TRBJ2-1; D gene uncertain. This CDR3 comprises 14 residues. The V end lost 6 bases, the J end lost 0 bases, and 9 bases lay between the germline ends. The germline V gene encodes CDR1 SGHDN and CDR2 FVKESK. The CDR3 DNA follows: TGTGCCAGCAGTCGTACTGGCTCCTACAATGAGCAGTTCTTC. It yields the protein CASSRTGSYNEQFF.

The CDR3 DNA is TGTGCCAGTAGTCATTTGACTATTCCCTACGAGCAGTACTTC. Translating gives CASSHLTIPYEQYF. The rearrangement links TRBV19 to TRBJ2-7; TRBD2 is a possible D gene (5 bases). Per germline, CDR1 LNHDA and CDR2 SQIVND (reference sequence). The V end lost 5 bases, the J end lost 2 bases, and 13 bases lay between the germline ends. CDR3 length: 14 amino acids.

This rearrangement joins TRBV10-1 to TRBJ1-2; 8 nucleotides line up with TRBD1. The ends lost 0 bases at V and 9 bases at J; junction bases unmatched: 9. This CDR3 has 15 residues. CDR1 and CDR2 (germline): WNHNN, SYGVQD (reference sequence). DNA of the CDR3: TGCGCCAGCAGTGAGTCAGGCAGGGGGCGCGTTCGCTACACCTTC. Its translation is CASSESGRGRVRYTF.

This chain connects TRBV19 to TRBJ1-1; no firm D call. V shed 1 base and J shed 12 bases, with 12 bases lying between them. The CDR3 sequence is 12 residues long. Germline-derived CDR1 and CDR2 are LNHDA and SQIVND (reference sequence). CDR3: CASSIGGSSTFF. CDR3 coding DNA: TGTGCCAGTAGTATAGGAGGCAGTTCAACTTTCTTT.

This sequence joins TRBV7-2 and TRBJ2-5, with 10 bases identical to TRBD2. Looked up from germline, CDR1 is SGHTA and CDR2 is FQGNSA. V dropped 4 bases and J dropped 11; count of bases not matched to a gene: 10. The length of the CDR3 is 14 residues. CDR3 sequence reads: CASSWTSGSGEQYF. DNA of the CDR3: TGTGCCAGCAGCTGGACTAGCGGCTCGGGGGAGCAGTACTTC.

This sequence joins TRBV7-9 and TRBJ1-6; possible D gene TRBD1, 6 bases. V lost 1 base to trimming and J lost 10 bases, with 14 bases between them. This CDR3 contains 15 residues. Germline V gene data show CDR1 as SEHNR and CDR2 as FQNEAQ (reference sequence). The CDR3 region has the DNA TGTGCCAGCAGCTTAGTCGGCAGGGGAACGTCACCCCTCCACTTT. Translated: CASSLVGRGTSPLHF.

The rearrangement joins TRBV6-1 to TRBJ2-7; 9 bases are a match to TRBD1. Germline trimming cut 8 bases from V and 4 bases from J; bases unmatched to any gene: 9. Germline assignment: CDR1 MNHNS and CDR2 SASEGT. The CDR3 is 14 residues long. Here the CDR3 DNA reads TGTGCCAGCTATGCCGGGACAGGGCCTTACGAGCAGTACTTC. This codes for CASYAGTGPYEQYF.

The chain combines TRBV27 with TRBJ1-6; no clear D gene. The CDR3 is 14 residues long. Germline CDR1 MNHEY, CDR2 SMNVEV (reference sequence). V shed 4 bases and J shed 7 bases, with 11 bases lying between them. CDR3 region: CASSSPGRNSPLHF. The CDR3 region has the DNA TGTGCCAGCAGTTCGCCGGGGAGGAATTCACCCCTCCACTTT.